What follows are 17 T cell receptor beta chains derived from one specimen sequenced in a study of human thymus T cells. The table came from immunoSEQ multiplex PCR; TCRdb's copy has only in-frame clones and leaves some out. This table holds some 80,000 clones, approximately 96% found once. Thymic resections from corrective heart surgery supplied the tissue. The sequencing sample was made of thymus tissue. These receptors all stem from a boy under three years old with a congenital heart defect but otherwise immunologically healthy.

This rearrangement joins TRBV2 to TRBJ2-5, with TRBD2 as a possible D gene (6 bases). The CDR3 consists of 14 residues. The germline V gene encodes CDR1 SNHLY and CDR2 FYNNEI. V dropped 3 bases and J dropped 0 bases, with 8 bases sitting between them. This CDR3 is CASSEGGNQETQYF. CDR3 coding DNA: TGTGCCAGCAGTGAGGGGGGAAACCAAGAGACCCAGTACTTC.

The chain joins TRBV5-1 to TRBJ2-7, with D tentatively TRBD2 (6 bases). Deletions cut 3 bases from V and 6 bases from J, with 25 bases between. This CDR3 has 17 residues. In germline, CDR1 is SGHRS, CDR2 YFSETQ. CDR3 DNA sequence: TGCGCCAGCAGCTGGCGTGGATCAAGCGGGCCTAACGGCGAGCAGTACTTC. This sequence encodes CASSWRGSSGPNGEQYF.

The J gene is TRBJ1-2, the V gene TRBV28; D is uncertain. The ends were cut back, 4 bases at V and 8 bases at J, with 11 bases in the middle. From germline, CDR1 is MDHEN and CDR2 SYDVKM. CDR3 size: 12 residues. This chain's CDR3 is CASSYPVEGYTF. Here the CDR3 DNA reads TGTGCCAGCAGTTACCCGGTAGAAGGCTACACCTTC.

This clone was seen once. The chain joins TRBV19 to TRBJ1-2; 9 nucleotides line up with TRBD1. Per the germline V gene, CDR1 is LNHDA and CDR2 is SQIVND (reference sequence). Trimming at V came to 5 bases and at J to 4 bases, leaving 8 bases not matched to a gene. This CDR3 spans 15 amino acids. CDR3 region: CASSLRTGGFYGYTF. The CDR3 DNA reads TGTGCCAGTAGTCTGAGAACAGGGGGCTTCTATGGCTACACCTTC.

The chain couples TRBV30 to TRBJ2-5, with D possibly TRBD1 on 6 matching bases. Germline V gene data show CDR1 as GTSNPN and CDR2 as SVGIG (reference sequence). This CDR3 spans 15 amino acids. V lost 2 bases and J lost 4, with 17 bases in between. CDR3 DNA: TGTGCCTGGAGTCCTTCCAGGGGAGAGGGAGAGACCCAGTACTTC. Its translation: CAWSPSRGEGETQYF.

This sequence joins TRBV14 and TRBJ2-7; possible D gene TRBD2, 6 bases. CDR3 length: 16 amino acids. The germline V gene has CDR1 SGHDN and CDR2 FVKESK. Trimming pared 0 bases from V and 3 bases from J, leaving 15 bases between. The CDR3: CASSQDRWRGDYEQYF. CDR3 DNA: TGTGCCAGCAGCCAAGATAGGTGGAGGGGCGACTACGAGCAGTACTTC.

This clone was seen just once. The chain has TRBV30 and TRBJ2-5, with TRBD1 matching over 9 bases. The junction had 3 bases not matched to a gene; V was cut back by 0 bases and J by 1 base. The germline gives CDR1 GTSNPN, CDR2 SVGIG (reference sequence). The CDR3 runs to 15 residues. This chain's CDR3 is CAWSVGQGPQETQYF. The CDR3 DNA reads as TGTGCCTGGAGTGTAGGACAGGGGCCCCAAGAGACCCAGTACTTC.

CDR3 sequence: CASSLGGGPKVTQYF. DNA of the CDR3: TGTGCCAGCAGCTTGGGGGGCGGTCCGAAGGTGACGCAGTATTTT. V is TRBV7-2 and J is TRBJ2-3; D may be TRBD1 or TRBD2 (6 bases each). Trimming left V 3 bases short and J 9 bases short, with 19 bases between. The germline V gene encodes CDR1 SGHTA and CDR2 FQGNSA. The CDR3 consists of 15 residues.

This chain uses TRBV7-6 with TRBJ2-3, with 7 bases lining up with TRBD2. The germline V gene encodes CDR1 SGHVS and CDR2 FNYEAQ. The CDR3 has 16 residues. J gave up 6 bases and V 3 bases, and 12 bases lay outside the gene matches. CDR3 in DNA: TGTGCCAGCAGCTTGGCCCGGGACTACCATACGGATACGCAGTATTTT. The encoded protein is CASSLARDYHTDTQYF.

The chain links TRBV4-1 to TRBJ2-1; D not resolved. Trimming stripped 2 bases from V and 10 bases from J, with 18 bases between. Germline V lookup: CDR1 MGHRA, CDR2 YSYEKL. The CDR3 length is 15 residues. CDR3 protein: CASSQPSRSRQEQFF. In DNA form, the CDR3 reads TGCGCCAGCAGCCAACCTTCGAGAAGCCGGCAGGAGCAGTTCTTC.

The chain is built from TRBV7-2 and TRBJ2-7; D is uncertain. This CDR3 comprises 13 residues. V lost 5 bases to trimming and J lost 5 bases, with 13 bases between them. Germline V CDR1 and CDR2: SGHTA, FQGNSA. CDR3: CASSLRTAHEQYF. The CDR3 DNA reads as TGTGCCAGCAGCCTTCGGACGGCCCACGAGCAGTACTTC.

This clone was seen a single time. The chain couples TRBV7-9 to TRBJ2-3; possible D gene TRBD2, 5 bases. V was cut by 5 bases and J by 0 bases, with 18 bases left in between. The CDR3 extends over 17 amino acids. Germline V gives CDR1 SEHNR, CDR2 FQNEAQ (reference sequence). The CDR3 region has the DNA TGTGCCAGCAGCCTAACCTTGCGGGTGTTTAGCACAGATACGCAGTATTTT. It encodes CASSLTLRVFSTDTQYF.

The gene calls are TRBV6-4 and TRBJ2-5; D unresolved. The CDR3 covers 13 residues. CDR1 and CDR2 from the germline V gene are MRHNA and SNTAGT. The V end was cut by 7 bases, the J end by 0 bases, with 9 bases between. Here the CDR3 reads CASTKHDQETQYF. CDR3 bases: TGTGCCAGCACTAAACACGACCAAGAGACCCAGTACTTC.

The chain joins TRBV7-2 to TRBJ2-2, with TRBD1 matching 7 bases. Germline V gene lookup returns CDR1 SGHTA and CDR2 FQGNSA. The CDR3 runs to 20 residues. Trimming cost V 0 bases and J 0 bases; bases outside gene matches: 13. This CDR3 reads CASSLAGTEEATTNTGELFF. As DNA, the CDR3 is TGTGCCAGCAGCTTAGCTGGGACAGAAGAAGCTACAACGAACACCGGGGAGCTGTTTTTT. Complete variable domain (other parts from reference TRBV7-2 and TRBJ2-2): GAGVSQSPSNKVTEKGKDVELRCDPISGHTALYWYRQSLGQGLEFLIYFQGNSAPDKSGLPSDRFSAERTGGSVSTLTIQRTQQEDSAVYLCASSLAGTEEATTNTGELFFGEGSRLTVL.

This chain joins TRBV15 and TRBJ2-7, with TRBD1 as a possible D gene (5 bases). CDR3 size: 14 residues. V lost 3 bases to trimming and J lost 4 bases, with 13 bases between them. CDR1 is LNHNV, CDR2 YYDKDF, per germline (reference sequence). The CDR3 protein is CATSRSGRLYEQYF. CDR3 in DNA: TGTGCCACCAGCAGGTCAGGGCGGCTGTACGAGCAGTACTTC.

The J gene is TRBJ1-1, the V gene TRBV7-8; possibly TRBD1 for D (5 bases). Per the germline V gene, CDR1 is SGHVS and CDR2 is FQNEAQ. V shed 5 bases and J shed 1 base, with 8 bases lying between them. The CDR3 is made up of 13 amino acids. Written as DNA, the CDR3 is TGTGCCAGCAGCGGCGGGGCGAACACTGAAGCTTTCTTT. Protein sequence: CASSGGANTEAFF.

The chain recombines TRBV19 with TRBJ2-2; D gene unclear. Germline lookup yields CDR1 LNHDA and CDR2 SQIVND (reference sequence). The CDR3 runs to 10 residues. Trimming shortened V by 4 bases and J by 9 bases, and 3 bases separated the two germline ends. This CDR3 reads CASSSRELFF. The CDR3 DNA reads TGTGCCAGTAGTAGCCGGGAGCTGTTTTTT.